This T cell receptor (beta chain) was identified in a study of T cells in Graves' hyperthyroidism and ophthalmopathy. Deletions cut 10 bases from V and 2 bases from J, with 21 bases between. This CDR3 region has 16 residues. Germline V gene data show CDR1 as LGHDT and CDR2 as YNNKEL (reference sequence). TCR beta CDR3 region amplification was performed from RNA transcripts. When the TCR CDR3 underwent first-round RT-PCR, the HTBI primer set was used. One entry per CDR3 protein, called by TCRdb with MiXCR from the multiplex PCR reads. The sample shows over 300,000 distinct CDR3 sequences, about 14% of them seen only once. In its sample, this clonotype was seen many times.

Sequences were obtained from blood. The sequence came from an older woman with Graves' hyperthyroidism. This sequence joins TRBV3-1 and TRBJ1-3, with D possibly matching TRBD1 (5 bases). The DNA for the CDR3 is TGTGCCACCTCCGAACTCCCTCAGGGTCCTGGAAACACCATATATTTT. It translates to CATSELPQGPGNTIYF.